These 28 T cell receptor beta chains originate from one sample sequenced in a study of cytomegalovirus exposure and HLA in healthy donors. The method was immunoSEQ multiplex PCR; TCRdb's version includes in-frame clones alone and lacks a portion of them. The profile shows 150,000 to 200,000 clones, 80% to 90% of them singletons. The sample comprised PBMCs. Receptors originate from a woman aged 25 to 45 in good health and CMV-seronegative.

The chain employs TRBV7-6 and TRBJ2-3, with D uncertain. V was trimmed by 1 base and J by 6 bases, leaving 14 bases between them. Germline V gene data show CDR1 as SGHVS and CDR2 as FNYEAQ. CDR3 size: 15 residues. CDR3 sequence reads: CASSLGPSLSDTQYF. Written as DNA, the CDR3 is TGTGCCAGCAGCTTAGGGCCCTCTCTCTCGGATACGCAGTATTTT.

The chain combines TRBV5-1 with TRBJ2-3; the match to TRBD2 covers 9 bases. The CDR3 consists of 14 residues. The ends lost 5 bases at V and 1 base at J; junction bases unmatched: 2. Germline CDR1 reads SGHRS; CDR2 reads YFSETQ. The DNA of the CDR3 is TGCGCCAGCAGTGCGGGAGGGGGCACAGATACGCAGTATTTT. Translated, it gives CASSAGGGTDTQYF.

The CDR3 sequence: CASRGSGVGYTF. For the CDR3, the DNA is TGTGCCAGCCGAGGATCGGGGGTTGGCTACACCTTC. The rearrangement uses TRBV7-6 and TRBJ1-2; D is possibly TRBD1 (5 bases). The V end was cut by 8 bases, the J end by 7 bases, with 14 bases between. The V gene's germline CDR1 is SGHVS and CDR2 FNYEAQ. The CDR3 has 12 amino acids.

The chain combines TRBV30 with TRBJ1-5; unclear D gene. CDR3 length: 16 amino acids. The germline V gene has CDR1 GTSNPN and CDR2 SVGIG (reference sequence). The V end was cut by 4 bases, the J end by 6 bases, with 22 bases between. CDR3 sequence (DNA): TGTGCCTGGACACCCAGCGTTTCATCGGCCGGTCAGCCCCAGCATTTT. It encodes CAWTPSVSSAGQPQHF.

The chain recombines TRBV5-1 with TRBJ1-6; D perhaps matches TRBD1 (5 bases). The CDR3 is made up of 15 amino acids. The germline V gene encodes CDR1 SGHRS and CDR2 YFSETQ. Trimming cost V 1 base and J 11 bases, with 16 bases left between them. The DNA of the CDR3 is TGCGCCAGCAGCTTGAGGACCGACCAGGGTGCACCCCTCCACTTT. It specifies CASSLRTDQGAPLHF.

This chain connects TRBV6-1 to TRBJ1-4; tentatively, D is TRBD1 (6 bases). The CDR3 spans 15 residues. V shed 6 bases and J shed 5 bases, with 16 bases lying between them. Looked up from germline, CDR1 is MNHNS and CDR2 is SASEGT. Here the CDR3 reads CASSITGLQNEKLFF. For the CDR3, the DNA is TGTGCCAGCAGCATAACAGGGCTACAAAATGAAAAACTGTTTTTT.

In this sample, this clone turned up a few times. Here the CDR3 reads CASSGTDNSPLHF. In nucleotides, the CDR3 is TGCGCCAGCTCCGGGACAGACAATTCACCCCTCCACTTT. The V and J genes are TRBV5-1 and TRBJ1-6, with 7 nucleotides matching TRBD1. Losses at the gene ends were 7 bases for V and 7 bases for J; bases not matched to a gene: 5. The CDR3 runs 13 residues. Germline V gives CDR1 SGHRS, CDR2 YFSETQ.

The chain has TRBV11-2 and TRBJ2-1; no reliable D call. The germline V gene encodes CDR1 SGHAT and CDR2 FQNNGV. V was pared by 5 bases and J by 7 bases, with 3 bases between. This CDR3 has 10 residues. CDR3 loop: CASSLNEQFF. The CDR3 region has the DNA TGTGCCAGCAGCCTAAATGAGCAGTTCTTC.

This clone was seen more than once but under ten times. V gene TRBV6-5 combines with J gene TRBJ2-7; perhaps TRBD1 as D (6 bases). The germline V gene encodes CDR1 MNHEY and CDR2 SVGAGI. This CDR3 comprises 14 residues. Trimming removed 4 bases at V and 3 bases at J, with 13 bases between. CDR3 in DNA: TGTGCCAGCAGTTGGGGACATTATCACTACGAGCAGTACTTC. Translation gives CASSWGHYHYEQYF.

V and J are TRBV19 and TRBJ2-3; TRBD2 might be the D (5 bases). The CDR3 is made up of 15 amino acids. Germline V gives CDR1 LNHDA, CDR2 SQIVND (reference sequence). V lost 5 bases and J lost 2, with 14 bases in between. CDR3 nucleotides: TGTGCCAGTAGTTCAACGACCGGGGTCACAGATACGCAGTATTTT. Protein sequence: CASSSTTGVTDTQYF.

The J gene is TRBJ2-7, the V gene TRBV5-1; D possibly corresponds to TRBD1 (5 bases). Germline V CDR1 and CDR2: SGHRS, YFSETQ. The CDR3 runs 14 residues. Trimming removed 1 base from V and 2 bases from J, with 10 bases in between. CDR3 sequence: CASSLSPGPYEQYF. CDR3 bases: TGCGCCAGCAGCTTGTCTCCAGGGCCCTACGAGCAGTACTTC.

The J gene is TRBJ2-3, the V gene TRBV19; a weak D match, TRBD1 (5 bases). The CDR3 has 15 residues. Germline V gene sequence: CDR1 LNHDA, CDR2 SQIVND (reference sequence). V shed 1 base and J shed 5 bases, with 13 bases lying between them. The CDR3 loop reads CASSIGGSPVDTQYF. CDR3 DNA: TGTGCCAGTAGTATAGGGGGCTCGCCGGTAGATACGCAGTATTTT.

CDR3 bases: TGTGCCAGCAGTCCAGGGGTCCTACGCAATCAGCCCCAGCATTTT. It encodes CASSPGVLRNQPQHF. This rearrangement joins TRBV7-7 to TRBJ1-5; TRBD1 might be the D (6 bases). Looked up from germline, CDR1 is SSHAT and CDR2 is FNYEAQ (reference sequence). The CDR3 sequence is 15 residues long. The V end was cut by 6 bases, the J end by 2 bases, with 14 bases between.

The CDR3 reads CASRRGQGGEQYF. CDR3 bases: TGTGCCAGCAGGAGGGGACAGGGGGGCGAGCAGTACTTC. The genes are TRBV2 and TRBJ2-7, with 11 bases that match TRBD1. This CDR3 has 13 amino acids. In germline, CDR1 is SNHLY, CDR2 FYNNEI. V gave up 6 bases and J gave up 6 bases; unmatched junction bases: 4.

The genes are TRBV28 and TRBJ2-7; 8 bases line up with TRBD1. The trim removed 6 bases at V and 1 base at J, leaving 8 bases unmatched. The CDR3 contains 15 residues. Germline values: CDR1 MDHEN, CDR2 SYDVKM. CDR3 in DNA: TGTGCCAGCAGGATCGGGACAGGCCTATCCTACGAGCAGTACTTC. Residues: CASRIGTGLSYEQYF.

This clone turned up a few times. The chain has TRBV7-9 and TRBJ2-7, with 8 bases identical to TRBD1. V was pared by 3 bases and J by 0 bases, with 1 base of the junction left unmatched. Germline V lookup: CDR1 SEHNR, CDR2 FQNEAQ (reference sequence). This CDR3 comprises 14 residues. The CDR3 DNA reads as TGTGCCAGCAGCTTTCAGGGGGCCTCCTACGAGCAGTACTTC. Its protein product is CASSFQGASYEQYF.

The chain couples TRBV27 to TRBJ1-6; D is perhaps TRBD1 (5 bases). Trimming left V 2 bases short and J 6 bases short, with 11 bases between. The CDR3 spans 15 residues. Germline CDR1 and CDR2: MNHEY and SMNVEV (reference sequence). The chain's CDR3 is CASSLGTPPNSPLHF. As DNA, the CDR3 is TGTGCCAGCAGTTTAGGGACTCCCCCTAATTCACCCCTCCACTTT.

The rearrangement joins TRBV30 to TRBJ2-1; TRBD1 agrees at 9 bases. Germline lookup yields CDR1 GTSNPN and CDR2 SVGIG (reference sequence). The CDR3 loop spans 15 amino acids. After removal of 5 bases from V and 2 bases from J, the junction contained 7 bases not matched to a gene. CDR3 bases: TGTGCCTGGGACCCGGGACAGGGACCCTACAATGAGCAGTTCTTC. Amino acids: CAWDPGQGPYNEQFF. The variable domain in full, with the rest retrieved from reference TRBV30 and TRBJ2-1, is SQTIHQWPATLVQPVGSPLSLECTVEGTSNPNLYWYRQAAGRGLQLLFYSVGIGQISSEVPQNLSASRPQDRQFILSSKKLLLSDSGFYLCAWDPGQGPYNEQFFGPGTRLTVL.

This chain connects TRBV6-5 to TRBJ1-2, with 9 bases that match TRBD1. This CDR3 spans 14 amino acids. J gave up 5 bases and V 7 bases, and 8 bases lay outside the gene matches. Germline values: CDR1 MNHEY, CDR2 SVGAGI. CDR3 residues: CASNKGQGYYGYTF. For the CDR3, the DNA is TGTGCCAGCAATAAGGGACAGGGTTATTATGGCTACACCTTC.

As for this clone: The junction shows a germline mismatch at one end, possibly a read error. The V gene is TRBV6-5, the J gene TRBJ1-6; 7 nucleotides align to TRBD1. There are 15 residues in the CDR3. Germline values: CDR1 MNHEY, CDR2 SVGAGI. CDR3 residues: CASSDSTGYDSPLHF. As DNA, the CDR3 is TGTGCCAGCAGTGACTCGACAGGGTACGATTCACCCCTCCACTTT.

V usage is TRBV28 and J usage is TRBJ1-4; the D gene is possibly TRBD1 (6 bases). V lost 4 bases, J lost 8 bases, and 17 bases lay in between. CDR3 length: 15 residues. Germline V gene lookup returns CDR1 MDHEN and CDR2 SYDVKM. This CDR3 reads CASSSQDSRREKLFF. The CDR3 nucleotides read TGTGCCAGCAGTTCCCAGGACAGTCGTCGGGAAAAACTGTTTTTT.

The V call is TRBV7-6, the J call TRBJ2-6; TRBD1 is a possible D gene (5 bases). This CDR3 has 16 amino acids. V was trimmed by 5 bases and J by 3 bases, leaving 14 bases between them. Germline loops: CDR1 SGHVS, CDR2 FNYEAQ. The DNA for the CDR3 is TGTGCCAGCAGCACATTATCAGGGCGTGGGGCCAACGTCCTGACTTTC. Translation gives CASSTLSGRGANVLTF. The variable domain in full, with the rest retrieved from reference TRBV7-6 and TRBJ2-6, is GAGVSQSPRYKVTKRGQDVALRCDPISGHVSLYWYRQALGQGPEFLTYFNYEAQQDKSGLPNDRFSAERPEGSISTLTIQRTEQRDSAMYRCASSTLSGRGANVLTFGAGSRLTVL.

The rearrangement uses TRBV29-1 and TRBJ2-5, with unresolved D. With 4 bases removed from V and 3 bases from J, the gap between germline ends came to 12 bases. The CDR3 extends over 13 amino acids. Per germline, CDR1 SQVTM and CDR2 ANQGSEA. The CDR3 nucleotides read TGCAGCGTTGCCCGCGGCTTAGAAGAGACCCAGTACTTC. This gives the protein CSVARGLEETQYF.

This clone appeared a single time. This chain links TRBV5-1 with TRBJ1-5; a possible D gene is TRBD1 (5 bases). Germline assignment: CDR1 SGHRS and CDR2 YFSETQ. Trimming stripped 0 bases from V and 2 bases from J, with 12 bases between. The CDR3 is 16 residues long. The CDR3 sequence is CASSLGGGAGNQPQHF. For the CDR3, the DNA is TGCGCCAGCAGCTTGGGTGGAGGGGCGGGCAATCAGCCCCAGCATTTT.

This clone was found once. The CDR3 bases are TGCGCCAGCAGCTTGGTCGTGGGACAGGGCACTGGGAACACTGAAGCTTTCTTT. Its translation: CASSLVVGQGTGNTEAFF. This sequence joins TRBV5-1 and TRBJ1-1; 9 nucleotides line up with TRBD1. Germline assignment: CDR1 SGHRS and CDR2 YFSETQ. After removal of 0 bases from V and 1 base from J, the junction contained 10 bases not matched to a gene. The CDR3 consists of 18 residues.

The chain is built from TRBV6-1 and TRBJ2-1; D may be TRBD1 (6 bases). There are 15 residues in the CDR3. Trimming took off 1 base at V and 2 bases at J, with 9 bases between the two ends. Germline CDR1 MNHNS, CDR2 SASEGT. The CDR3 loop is CASSEGGLTYNEQFF. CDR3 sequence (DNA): TGTGCCAGCAGTGAAGGGGGGCTTACCTACAATGAGCAGTTCTTC.

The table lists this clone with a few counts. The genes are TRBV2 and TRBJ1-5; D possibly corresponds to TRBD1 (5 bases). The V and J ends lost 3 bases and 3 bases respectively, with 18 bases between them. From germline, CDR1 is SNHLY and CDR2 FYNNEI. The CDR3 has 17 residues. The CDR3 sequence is CASSDRLGRLSNQPQHF. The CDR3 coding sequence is TGTGCCAGCAGTGATAGGCTGGGGCGACTTTCCAATCAGCCCCAGCATTTT.

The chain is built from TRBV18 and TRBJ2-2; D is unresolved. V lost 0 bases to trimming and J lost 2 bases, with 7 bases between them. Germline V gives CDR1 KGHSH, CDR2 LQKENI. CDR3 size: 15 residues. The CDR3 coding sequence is TGTGCCAGCTCACCACCGACACGAAACACCGGGGAGCTGTTTTTT. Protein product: CASSPPTRNTGELFF.